This T cell receptor beta chain stems from a study of tumor-infiltrating lymphocytes in primary liver carcinoma. Study information: Resection treated the patients' primary liver carcinoma. There were tumors of stage T1-T3 N0M0, each 4.2 to 10 cm across. Whole-study findings and limits: Between tumor regions, pairs overlapped more than tumor-adjacent and tumor-blood pairs did.

Alongside blood RNA obtained from unsorted whole blood, germline DNA was also extracted. Making TCR beta cDNA involved roughly 0.55 ug total RNA and a constant-region primer. A slightly modified ARM-PCR protocol with three nested multiplex PCR rounds produced these TCR beta libraries. For roughly 10 cycles apiece, the opening two PCR rounds ran with TRBV1-TRBV30 forward primers and a C-beta reverse primer. TCRdb re-called the multiplex PCR reads through MiXCR, storing one row per CDR3 protein. The table has around 330,000 distinct CDR3 sequences, approximately 65% seen once. To note about this clonotype: The antigen is undetermined.

The V and J ends lost 3 bases and 5 bases respectively, with 10 bases between them. CDR3 length: 13 residues. Germline V lookup: CDR1 SGHNT, CDR2 YENEEA. The rearrangement uses TRBV11-3 and TRBJ2-5; no reliable D call. Sequenced: peripheral blood. The source of this sequence is a man between 40 and 49 years old with primary liver carcinoma and hepatitis B virus infection. CDR3 amino acids: CASSFPHEETQYF. The CDR3, as DNA: TGTGCCAGCAGCTTCCCTCACGAGGAGACCCAGTACTTC.